The rows below give T cell receptor beta chains drawn from one sample of a study of response to subunit inactivated influenza vaccine. Each CDR3 protein gets one entry after TCRdb re-called the RT-PCR reads with MiXCR. The profile covers some 520,000 distinct CDR3 sequences, with approximately 15% appearing a single time and over 2.5% taken by the ten largest. The sample here was CD4+ T cells sorted from PBMCs, taken 23 months after vaccination. The receptors come from a man between 45 and 75 years old who received an inactivated influenza vaccine. Each CDR3 is given with its conserved first and last residue. D genes are given only for firm matches. A row's size may be missing; if present it is once, few, many or a size class.

TRBV7-2	TRBJ2-1	.	TRBD1	TGTGCCAGCAGCTTAGACAGGACAGGACGTGAGCAGTTCTTC	CASSLDRTGREQFF
TRBV7-2	TRBJ2-2	many	.	TGTGCCAGCAGCCCGGGGGCCGGGGAGCTGTTTTTT	CASSPGAGELFF
TRBV27	TRBJ1-4	few	.	TGTGCCAGCAGTTACAGGGCGCCCTTGATTGCAACTAATGAAAAACTGTTTTTT	CASSYRAPLIATNEKLFF
TRBV11-2	TRBJ2-7	many	TRBD1	TGTGCCAGCAGCTTGGACAGGCAGTACGAGCAGTACTTC	CASSLDRQYEQYF
TRBV6-2/TRBV6-3	TRBJ2-1	few	TRBD2	TGTGCCAGCAGATTTAGCGGGGGGAGCAATGAGCAGTTCTTC	CASRFSGGSNEQFF
TRBV12-3/TRBV12-4	TRBJ1-5	few	.	TGTGCCAGCAGCACAGCCAATCAGCCCCAGCATTTT	CASSTANQPQHF
TRBV14	TRBJ2-1	.	TRBD2	TGTGCCAGCAGCCAAGATAGGACTAGCGGGGGAAAGTTCTTC	CASSQDRTSGGKFF
TRBV10-3	TRBJ2-7	.	.	TGTGCCATCAGAAAGGACAGAAGCGGGCACTACGAGCAGTACTTC	CAIRKDRSGHYEQYF
TRBV19	TRBJ2-2	few	TRBD2	TGTGCCAGTAGTAGGGGACTAGCGGGAGGGCCGCCCGGGGAGCTGTTTTTT	CASSRGLAGGPPGELFF
TRBV10-3	TRBJ2-5	many	.	TGTGCCATCAGTGGACAGGCCGAAGGGACCCAGTACTTC	CAISGQAEGTQYF
TRBV7-8	TRBJ2-1	few	.	TGTGCCAGCAGCCTCCAGGGGGGGCTTCACAATGAGCAGTTCTTC	CASSLQGGLHNEQFF
TRBV18	TRBJ1-2	.	TRBD1	TGTGCCAGCTCACCGGGCGTCTTCCAGGGGGCCGCGGGCTACACCTTC	CASSPGVFQGAAGYTF
TRBV4-1	TRBJ2-2	.	TRBD1	TGCGCCAGCAGCCAAGAGGTCACAGGGGGTTTTGGCGGGGAGCTGTTTTTT	CASSQEVTGGFGGELFF
TRBV20-1	TRBJ2-3	few	TRBD2	TGCAGTGGAACCCAACCTCTAGCGGGGGTTCAAGATACGCAGTATTTT	CSGTQPLAGVQDTQYF
TRBV12-3/TRBV12-4	TRBJ1-1	few	.	TGTGCCAGCACCCGAGATAGGAACACTGAAGCTTTCTTT	CASTRDRNTEAFF
TRBV7-8	TRBJ2-5	.	TRBD1	TGTGCCAGCAGCTTGCAGGGGGCAGGTCTTTTGGAGACCCAGTACTTC	CASSLQGAGLLETQYF
TRBV19	TRBJ1-2	few	.	TGTGCCAGTAGTAAGAGGTCAGCAGATCGCTACACCTTC	CASSKRSADRYTF
TRBV20-1	TRBJ1-6	.	.	TGCAGTGCCAGACTGGATGTGAGGTCGCTCCACTTT	CSARLDVRSLHF
TRBV5-5	TRBJ1-3	many	.	TGTGCCAGCACCACTCGGGTGGTTGGAAACACCATATATTTT	CASTTRVVGNTIYF
TRBV6-2/TRBV6-3	TRBJ1-1	.	TRBD1	TGTGCCAGCGTACGACAGGGAATGAACACTGAAGCTTTCTTT	CASVRQGMNTEAFF
TRBV6-2/TRBV6-3	TRBJ2-1	few	.	TGTGCCAGCAGTTGGGACGGAGACAATGAGCAGTTCTTC	CASSWDGDNEQFF
TRBV20-1	TRBJ1-1	few	TRBD1	TGCAGTGCTGCGACAGGGGACCGGGATCAAGCTTTCTTT	CSAATGDRDQAFF
TRBV29-1	TRBJ1-5	few	TRBD1	TGCAGCGTCCGACAGGGAAATCAGCCCCAGCATTTT	CSVRQGNQPQHF
TRBV5-1	TRBJ2-1	few	.	TGCGCCAGCAGCACCCCCGGAGGGGTCTTCTCCTACAATGAGCAGTTCTTC	CASSTPGGVFSYNEQFF
TRBV13	TRBJ2-5	.	.	TGTGCCAGCAGCTCAGGGAAATTGCAAGAGACCCAGTACTTC	CASSSGKLQETQYF
TRBV7-6	TRBJ2-1	.	TRBD2	TGTGCCAGCAGCTTAGCTAGCGGGAGTTCCCATGAGCAGTTCTTC	CASSLASGSSHEQFF
TRBV4-1	TRBJ2-7	.	TRBD1	TGCGCCAGCAGCCAATCCCAGGGGGCCTACGAGCAGTACTTC	CASSQSQGAYEQYF
TRBV21-1	TRBJ1-1	many	.	TGTGCCAGCAGCAATGGGAGAGGATATGCGAACACTGAAGCTTTCTTT	CASSNGRGYANTEAFF
TRBV4-3	TRBJ2-7	few	.	TGCGCCAGCAGCCAAGGACCCCTTGGGAGCTACGAGCAGTACTTC	CASSQGPLGSYEQYF
TRBV9	TRBJ2-7	.	.	TGTGCCAGCAGCCCCGGGGCCGAGCAGTACTTC	CASSPGAEQYF
TRBV9	TRBJ2-4	many	.	TGTGCCAGCAGCGTAGACGGGGCTGGGGACATTCAGTACTTC	CASSVDGAGDIQYF
TRBV7-2	TRBJ2-7	.	.	TGTGCCAGCAGCTTAGTCACAGAGCAGTACTTC	CASSLVTEQYF
TRBV10-1	TRBJ1-5	many	.	TGCGCCAGCATCTCAGGGAGTCTTATTAATCAGCCCCAGCATTTT	CASISGSLINQPQHF
TRBV6-4	TRBJ2-7	few	TRBD1	TGTGCCAGCAGTGAAGGGACAGGACCTACCTACGAGCAGTACTTC	CASSEGTGPTYEQYF
TRBV11-2	TRBJ2-7	.	.	TGTGCCAGCAGCTTAGATGCCACTAACTACGAGCAGTACTTC	CASSLDATNYEQYF
TRBV5-6	TRBJ2-2	.	TRBD1	TGTGCCAGCAGCTCCCGGGACAGGGAGACCGGGGAGCTGTTTTTT	CASSSRDRETGELFF
TRBV5-1	TRBJ2-7	few	TRBD2	TGCGCCAGCAGTTTTTCTGCGGGGGGCGCATCCTACGAGCAGTACTTC	CASSFSAGGASYEQYF
TRBV28	TRBJ2-1	many	.	TGTGCCAGCAGCCGAGCGGGTAGCTCCTACAATGAGCAGTTCTTC	CASSRAGSSYNEQFF
TRBV12-3/TRBV12-4	TRBJ2-1	few	TRBD2	TGTGCCAGCATGGGGAAGACTAGCGGGTTTAATGAGCAGTTCTTC	CASMGKTSGFNEQFF
TRBV2	TRBJ2-5	.	.	TGTGCCAGCAAGGGCTTGGCGGGGCCTCAAGAGACCCAGTACTTC	CASKGLAGPQETQYF
TRBV6-1	TRBJ2-3	.	TRBD2	TGTGCCAGCGCAGCGGGGTTTGGTTATACAGATACGCAGTATTTT	CASAAGFGYTDTQYF
TRBV7-9	TRBJ2-1	.	TRBD2	TGTGCCAGCAGCTTCAGCGGGGGGGATGAGCAGTTCTTC	CASSFSGGDEQFF
TRBV10-2	TRBJ2-1	.	.	TGCGCCAGCGGGGAGGTATACTACAATGAGCAGTTCTTC	CASGEVYYNEQFF
TRBV7-7	TRBJ2-2	few	.	TGTGCCAGCAGCTCTCAATATACCTCGAACACCGGGGAGCTGTTTTTT	CASSSQYTSNTGELFF
TRBV10-3	TRBJ2-2	.	.	TGTGCCATCAGGGGGTACGGGACGACGAACACCGGGGAGCTGTTTTTT	CAIRGYGTTNTGELFF
TRBV7-6	TRBJ2-3	few	.	TGTGCCAGCAGTCGGGGGCCCTCAGGCACAGATACGCAGTATTTT	CASSRGPSGTDTQYF
TRBV20-1	TRBJ1-2	few	.	TGCAGTGCTAGTTCCGGGACATGGGGCTACACCTTC	CSASSGTWGYTF
TRBV4-3	TRBJ2-5	.	.	TGCGCCAGCAGTCCGACGCGGGGTGAGACCCAGTACTTC	CASSPTRGETQYF
TRBV7-2	TRBJ2-3	.	.	TGTGCCAGCAGCTTAGTGTTAGGGACCACATCAGATACGCAGTATTTT	CASSLVLGTTSDTQYF
TRBV6-4	TRBJ2-2	.	TRBD2	TGTGCCAGCAGCCTACTAGCGGGAGCTCGCACCGGGGAGCTGTTTTTT	CASSLLAGARTGELFF
TRBV15	TRBJ2-5	few	.	TGTGCCACCAGCAGAGATCGGAGAGCTAGCCCGTACCAAGAGACCCAGTACTTC	CATSRDRRASPYQETQYF
TRBV12-3/TRBV12-4	TRBJ2-5	few	TRBD2	TGTGCCAGCAGTCCCCTAGCTCGACTAGCGGGTCTTGAGACCCAGTACTTC	CASSPLARLAGLETQYF